One and the same sample provided the 10 T cell receptor beta chains below, sequenced in a study of shared clonotypes between healthy human individuals (TCRdb year 2020). The method was the immunoSEQ multiplex PCR assay. The immuneACCESS repertoire file appears here via TCRdb, limited to in-frame rearrangements. These files lack a portion of the clones; in checked studies, under half of the deficit traces to unresolved V genes, and the cause of the others is not known. For this sample the table gives around 100,000 clones, of which under 70% were detected only once. The ten largest account for 20% to 25% of the sample. Material for sequencing was memory CD8+ T cells sorted from blood. This specimen's cell subset or site label, per the study, means: CD45RO+ cells pooled with CCR7-negative TemRA cells. The source is a woman in her twenties or thirties in good health.

V and J are TRBV9 and TRBJ2-1, with TRBD2 matching over 11 bases. Germline CDR1 SGDLS, CDR2 YYNGEE. V dropped 4 bases and J dropped 15; count of bases not matched to a gene: 12. CDR3 length: 14 amino acids. The CDR3 DNA is TGTGCCAGCAGCCTAGGGGGCACTAGCGGGAGTGTGTTCTTC. This sequence encodes CASSLGGTSGSVFF.

The genes are TRBV28 and TRBJ1-6; 9 bases match TRBD1. The CDR3 has 16 amino acids. Germline CDR1 reads MDHEN; CDR2 reads SYDVKM. Unmatched junction bases numbered 5, after V lost 3 bases and J lost 5 bases. CDR3 DNA sequence: TGTGCCAGCAGTTTTTTCCGGACAGGGGATAATTCACCCCTCCACTTT. It specifies CASSFFRTGDNSPLHF.

The sample holds one count of this clone. The CDR3 coding sequence is TGCGCCAGCAGCCAAGTCCCCCATCTCTTGGGGGAGCAGTACTTC. Translated: CASSQVPHLLGEQYF. This chain uses TRBV4-1 with TRBJ2-7, with no clear D. V was cut by 1 base and J by 7 bases, with 17 bases left in between. CDR3 size: 15 residues. The germline CDR1 and CDR2 sequences are MGHRA and YSYEKL.

This chain joins TRBV15 and TRBJ2-7, with 8 bases aligning to TRBD2. CDR1 is LNHNV and CDR2 is YYDKDF in the germline V gene (reference sequence). The length of the CDR3 is 14 residues. V dropped 3 bases and J dropped 3; count of bases not matched to a gene: 4. CDR3 in amino acids: CATSRREAIYEQYF. The CDR3 DNA follows: TGTGCCACCAGCAGGCGGGAGGCGATCTACGAGCAGTACTTC.

The V and J genes are TRBV28 and TRBJ1-1; D uncertain. Trimming removed 8 bases at V and 3 bases at J, with 22 bases between. The length of the CDR3 is 16 residues. Germline loops: CDR1 MDHEN, CDR2 SYDVKM. The CDR3 coding sequence is TGTGCCAGCGGGGTAGTGGTAAGGCGCGAATACACTGAAGCTTTCTTT. As protein: CASGVVVRREYTEAFF.

The V call is TRBV29-1, the J call TRBJ2-7; 9 bases are shared with TRBD1. The V and J ends lost 7 bases and 3 bases, in that order; junction bases with no gene match: 7. This CDR3 is 13 amino acids long. The germline CDR1 and CDR2 sequences are SQVTM and ANQGSEA. The CDR3 region is CSAGTGKVYEQYF. CDR3 coding DNA: TGCAGCGCCGGGACAGGGAAAGTCTACGAGCAGTACTTC.

J is TRBJ1-2 and V is TRBV5-6; the D gene is possibly TRBD1 (6 bases). CDR1 and CDR2 (germline): SGHDT, YYEEEE. Trimming cost V 4 bases and J 2 bases, with 18 bases left between them. The CDR3 covers 16 residues. Here the CDR3 DNA reads TGTGCCAGCAGCCAGATAGAGACAGGTGCGAACTATGGCTACACCTTC. Amino acids: CASSQIETGANYGYTF. Filled out from reference TRBV5-6 and TRBJ1-2, the complete variable domain reads DAGVTQSPTHLIKTRGQQVTLRCSPKSGHDTVSWYQQALGQGPQFIFQYYEEEERQRGNFPDRFSGHQFPNYSSELNVNALLLGDSALYLCASSQIETGANYGYTFGSGTRLTVV.

J is TRBJ2-5 and V is TRBV15; 11 bases are a match to TRBD2. Per germline, CDR1 LNHNV and CDR2 YYDKDF (reference sequence). CDR3 length: 15 residues. Trimming removed 5 bases from V and 1 base from J; junction bases left unmatched: 3. CDR3 DNA sequence: TGTGCCACCAGCCCCGGGACTAGCGGCCAAGAGACCCAGTACTTC. It is translated as CATSPGTSGQETQYF. Full variable domain (remainder filled in from reference TRBV15 and TRBJ2-5): DAMVIQNPRYQVTQFGKPVTLSCSQTLNHNVMYWYQQKSSQAPKLLFHYYDKDFNNEADTPDNFQSRRPNTSFCFLDIRSPGLGDTAMYLCATSPGTSGQETQYFGPGTRLLVL.

Here the CDR3 DNA reads TGTGCCAGCAGTTTATGGGGCCCGGGACCCAACTCCTACGAGCAGTACTTC. It specifies CASSLWGPGPNSYEQYF. This chain connects TRBV28 to TRBJ2-7; D could derive from TRBD1 or TRBD2 (5 bases each). The germline CDR1 and CDR2 sequences are MDHEN and SYDVKM. V lost 0 bases and J 0 bases, leaving 15 bases between the germline ends. The CDR3 loop spans 17 amino acids.

The V call is TRBV6-5, the J call TRBJ1-2; TRBD1 agrees at 8 bases. CDR1 and CDR2 (germline): MNHEY, SVGAGI. J was trimmed by 2 bases and V by 5 bases; bases with no gene match: 7. This CDR3 spans 15 amino acids. The CDR3 reads CASSPFRTGNYGYTF. Here the CDR3 DNA reads TGTGCCAGCAGTCCCTTCCGGACAGGGAACTATGGCTACACCTTC.